One sample yielded the 20 T cell receptor beta chains listed below, sequenced in a study of beta chain features in type 1 diabetes. Notes on the study in general: Shortening that was moderate but significant affected the TCRB CDR3s of Type 1 diabetes patients in all four CD4+ subsets.

cDNA synthesis used the whole RNA isolate, giving expressed TCRB sequences. This table comes from immunoSEQ multiplex PCR, and its TCRdb copy is limited to in-frame clones, with some not included. The sample includes roughly 28,000 clones, around 54% seen only once; the top ten take 1.5%. For these TCRs, the target antigens are not known. The sample taken for sequencing was Tregs from blood. The origin of the receptors is a woman younger than 30 with type 1 diabetes.

The rearrangement uses TRBV30 and TRBJ2-3; D not resolved. The V and J ends lost 3 bases and 2 bases respectively, with 6 bases between them. Germline CDR1 reads GTSNPN; CDR2 reads SVGIG (reference sequence). The CDR3 loop spans 12 amino acids. The CDR3 bases are TGTGCCTGGAGCGTATACACAGATACGCAGTATTTT. It encodes CAWSVYTDTQYF.

The chain uses TRBV11-3 and TRBJ2-4; 7 bases align to TRBD2. Germline V gene sequence: CDR1 SGHNT, CDR2 YENEEA. The CDR3 covers 14 residues. Germline trimming cut 1 base from V and 12 bases from J; bases unmatched to any gene: 9. DNA of the CDR3: TGTGCCAGCAGCTTAGGACTAGCCCAGAGCACTCAGTACTTC. Protein product: CASSLGLAQSTQYF.

V and J are TRBV7-8 and TRBJ1-1; 7 bases are a match to TRBD1. This CDR3 region has 15 residues. Trimming removed 1 base from V and 0 bases from J; junction bases left unmatched: 2. In germline, CDR1 is SGHVS, CDR2 FQNEAQ. The CDR3 protein is CASSLGDSLNTEAFF. The CDR3 nucleotides read TGTGCCAGCAGCTTAGGGGACAGCTTGAACACTGAAGCTTTCTTT. Full variable domain (missing parts from reference TRBV7-8 and TRBJ1-1): GAGVSQSPRYKVAKRGQDVALRCDPISGHVSLFWYQQALGQGPEFLTYFQNEAQLDKSGLPSDRFFAERPEGSVSTLKIQRTQQEDSAVYLCASSLGDSLNTEAFFGQGTRLTVV.

The chain joins TRBV5-1 to TRBJ2-3; possibly TRBD1 for D (6 bases). CDR1 is SGHRS, CDR2 YFSETQ, per germline. The CDR3 sequence is 13 residues long. Trimming left V 3 bases short and J 3 bases short, with 8 bases between. The CDR3 region is CASSYTGTDTQYF. The CDR3 DNA is TGCGCCAGCAGCTACACAGGGACAGATACGCAGTATTTT. Full variable domain (outside the CDR3, taken from reference TRBV5-1 and TRBJ2-3): KAGVTQTPRYLIKTRGQQVTLSCSPISGHRSVSWYQQTPGQGLQFLFEYFSETQRNKGNFPGRFSGRQFSNSRSEMNVSTLELGDSALYLCASSYTGTDTQYFGPGTRLTVL.

This clone has a handful of counts. V gene TRBV7-3 combines with J gene TRBJ2-1; D is uncertain. CDR1 and CDR2 from the germline V gene are SGHTA and FQGTGA. Trimming took off 1 base at V and 5 bases at J, with 15 bases between the two ends. This CDR3 has 16 amino acids. CDR3 in amino acids: CASSLRVSMADNEQFF. The CDR3 DNA is TGTGCCAGCAGCTTAAGGGTCTCTATGGCGGACAATGAGCAGTTCTTC.

The gene calls are TRBV6-1 and TRBJ1-5; D is uncertain. This CDR3 has 12 residues. V was pared by 7 bases and J by 3 bases, with 7 bases between. Germline V gives CDR1 MNHNS, CDR2 SASEGT. The CDR3 nucleotides read TGTGCCAGCATGGCAGACAATCAGCCCCAGCATTTT. This codes for CASMADNQPQHF.

The chain couples TRBV4-1 to TRBJ2-3; the match to TRBD2 covers 7 bases. The CDR3 is 16 residues long. The germline V gene encodes CDR1 MGHRA and CDR2 YSYEKL. Losses at the gene ends were 2 bases for V and 5 bases for J; bases not matched to a gene: 10. This CDR3 reads CASSQSSGGMGDTQYF. The CDR3 region has the DNA TGCGCCAGCAGCCAATCTAGCGGCGGGATGGGAGATACGCAGTATTTT.

This clone was seen a few times. The chain links TRBV21-1 to TRBJ2-5; no check of the table's D call, TRBD2, against the DNA was made. TRBV21-1 is deemed a pseudogene. The CDR3 has 19 amino acids. The CDR3 loop reads CASSKIRAREGLYQETQYF. DNA of the CDR3: TGTGCCAGCAGCAAAATACGAGCGCGGGAGGGCCTTTACCAAGAGACCCAGTACTTC.

This clone was counted between two and nine times. The chain links TRBV10-3 to TRBJ1-2, with TRBD1 matching 10 bases. In germline, CDR1 is ENHRY, CDR2 SYGVKD. The J segment lost 7 bases and the V segment lost 3 bases, leaving 8 bases of the junction unmatched. CDR3 length equals 15 residues. The CDR3 sequence: CAISEFGQGVSGYTF. The CDR3 DNA reads as TGTGCCATCAGTGAATTTGGACAGGGGGTTAGTGGCTACACCTTC.

The chain combines TRBV7-8 with TRBJ2-1; a possible D gene is TRBD2 (6 bases). Germline assignment: CDR1 SGHVS and CDR2 FQNEAQ. This CDR3 contains 14 residues. V was clipped by 6 bases and J by 5 bases, with 14 bases between them. CDR3 region: CASSLAGRDNEQFF. The CDR3 coding sequence is TGTGCCAGCAGTCTGGCGGGGCGTGACAATGAGCAGTTCTTC.

This clone was detected only once. This chain connects TRBV5-1 to TRBJ2-1, with 7 bases identical to TRBD2. V shed 4 bases, J shed 5 bases, and the junction held 12 bases outside the gene matches. CDR3 length equals 16 residues. Germline assignment: CDR1 SGHRS and CDR2 YFSETQ. CDR3: CASSPGRAGDNNEQFF. CDR3 nucleotides: TGCGCCAGCAGCCCAGGCAGGGCGGGAGATAACAATGAGCAGTTCTTC. The complete variable domain, with remaining parts taken from reference TRBV5-1 and TRBJ2-1, reads KAGVTQTPRYLIKTRGQQVTLSCSPISGHRSVSWYQQTPGQGLQFLFEYFSETQRNKGNFPGRFSGRQFSNSRSEMNVSTLELGDSALYLCASSPGRAGDNNEQFFGPGTRLTVL.

This clone has a handful of counts. The CDR3 reads CASSRWTLAGGKETQYF. CDR3 sequence (DNA): TGTGCCAGCAGCCGTTGGACCTTAGCGGGAGGGAAAGAGACCCAGTACTTC. This chain connects TRBV7-2 to TRBJ2-5, with TRBD2 matching over 11 bases. V lost 5 bases to trimming and J lost 3 bases; unmatched junction nucleotides: 11. The CDR3 totals 17 residues. Looked up from germline, CDR1 is SGHTA and CDR2 is FQGNSA.

The V gene is TRBV7-3, the J gene TRBJ2-7, with D tentatively TRBD1 (5 bases). The CDR3 totals 17 residues. Trimming took off 5 bases at V and 6 bases at J, with 26 bases between the two ends. Per germline, CDR1 SGHTA and CDR2 FQGTGA. CDR3 in DNA: TGTGCCAGCAGCCCAACGAGCGACAGAGGAAGGCTGGGCGAGCAGTACTTC. The encoded protein is CASSPTSDRGRLGEQYF.

This clone was found a few times. The chain couples TRBV28 to TRBJ2-6; the D gene is possibly TRBD1 (7 bases). The V gene's germline CDR1 is MDHEN and CDR2 SYDVKM. V lost 2 bases and J 0 bases, leaving 14 bases between the germline ends. The CDR3 is made up of 18 amino acids. This CDR3 is CASSLLQGGSSGANVLTF. Here the CDR3 DNA reads TGTGCCAGCAGTTTACTGCAGGGGGGTTCCTCTGGGGCCAACGTCCTGACTTTC.

The chain recombines TRBV7-2 with TRBJ2-1; 11 positions agree with TRBD2. Unmatched junction bases numbered 11, after V lost 2 bases and J lost 14 bases. CDR3 length: 15 residues. The V gene's germline CDR1 is SGHTA and CDR2 FQGNSA. The CDR3: CASSLRTSGSREEFF. The CDR3 DNA reads as TGTGCCAGCAGCTTAAGGACTAGCGGGTCCCGGGAGGAGTTCTTC.

This clone is a singleton in its sample. The genes are TRBV7-8 and TRBJ2-5, with TRBD2 matching over 10 bases. V lost 0 bases to trimming and J lost 5 bases; unmatched junction nucleotides: 0. Germline assignment: CDR1 SGHVS and CDR2 FQNEAQ. This CDR3 contains 14 residues. CDR3: CASSLAAGGETQYF. CDR3 DNA: TGTGCCAGCAGCTTAGCAGCGGGAGGGGAGACCCAGTACTTC.

J is TRBJ2-7 and V is TRBV5-1; D possibly corresponds to TRBD1 (5 bases). Germline assignment: CDR1 SGHRS and CDR2 YFSETQ. The CDR3 totals 14 residues. V lost 5 bases and J lost 2, with 14 bases in between. CDR3 protein: CASRLGQPAYEQYF. The CDR3 nucleotides read TGCGCCAGCAGACTCGGACAACCCGCCTACGAGCAGTACTTC.

V and J are TRBV5-4 and TRBJ1-2; D unresolved. CDR1 is SGHNT, CDR2 YYREEE, per germline (reference sequence). V lost 2 bases, J lost 3 bases, and 8 bases lay in between. The CDR3 loop spans 13 amino acids. The CDR3 DNA reads TGTGCCAGCAGCTTCAGCGGGGACTATGGCTACACCTTC. Protein: CASSFSGDYGYTF.

This rearrangement joins TRBV7-2 to TRBJ1-1; no reliable D call. V lost 5 bases, J lost 9 bases, and 16 bases lay in between. This CDR3 contains 13 residues. Germline V gene data show CDR1 as SGHTA and CDR2 as FQGNSA. This chain's CDR3 is CASSASGERKAFF. CDR3 DNA: TGTGCCAGCAGCGCCAGCGGTGAGAGGAAAGCTTTCTTT.

CDR3 DNA sequence: TGCACCAGCCGACTAGCGGGAGTAAATGAGCAGTTCTTC. Encoded protein: CTSRLAGVNEQFF. V and J are TRBV1 and TRBJ2-1; the D call of TRBD2 is as the table states it, not checked on the DNA. TRBV1 has pseudogene status. This CDR3 spans 13 amino acids.